These T cell receptor beta chains were read from a single sample in a study of blood T cell repertoires in COVID-19. Only in-frame clones appear in the TCRdb table, and some are missing; sequencing was by immunoSEQ multiplex PCR. The table records about 230,000 clones, around 80% of them present only once. Source material: peripheral blood. These TCRs come from a man aged 35 to 55 who had recovered from COVID-19. The CDR3 runs from the conserved cysteine through the conserved F or W. The order of the fields is V gene, J gene, CDR3 protein.

TRBV10-1	TRBJ2-3	CASSEFPGTGDEEDTQYF
TRBV2	TRBJ2-1	CASSPRGAGGDNEQFF
TRBV10-3	TRBJ1-2	CAISDVFGNYGYTF
TRBV19	TRBJ1-4	CASSIRDRTAKLFF
TRBV30	TRBJ1-5	CAWSRGTGGIYSNQPQHF
TRBV7-2	TRBJ1-1	CASSLIGKGTEAFF
TRBV2	TRBJ1-5	CASSQQGKDQPQHF
TRBV4-2	TRBJ1-1	CASSQSGDPPEAFF
TRBV29-1	TRBJ2-1	CSVVTSGLSPYNEQFF
TRBV2	TRBJ2-7	CAGPPRGSYEQYF
TRBV7-2	TRBJ2-1	CASSFSAGGEYNEQFF
TRBV2	TRBJ2-2	CASTQTQGWTGELFF
TRBV7-4	TRBJ2-3	CASSLASERTSGATGTDTQYF
TRBV27	TRBJ1-2	CASSLSPRGPVGGYTF
TRBV11-2	TRBJ1-3	CASSRTQGPGSGNTIYF
TRBV6-6	TRBJ1-5	CASSYSQGLGQPQHF
TRBV14	TRBJ1-2	CASSRSRQGFNYGYTF
TRBV11-2	TRBJ2-7	CASSISQGPHEQYF
TRBV30	TRBJ2-3	CALGGGTSGGTDTQYF
TRBV10-3	TRBJ2-2	CAIAAGTGMTGELFF
TRBV6-2/TRBV6-3	TRBJ1-2	CASRPVPGQGLSYGYTF
TRBV5-4	TRBJ1-2	CASSLGSNYGYTF
TRBV10-2	TRBJ1-4	CASSDPGQGGEKLFF
TRBV12-5	TRBJ2-5	CASARVEETQYF
TRBV7-2	TRBJ2-7	CASRSSGGTGEQYF
TRBV30	TRBJ1-6	CAWSVPLPGQINSPLHF
TRBV9	TRBJ2-1	CASSGPGTSGNEQFF
TRBV9	TRBJ2-1	CASSVEGGSYNEQFF
TRBV19	TRBJ2-7	CASSIQGDEQYF
TRBV11-3	TRBJ1-1	CASSPWDNQFEAFF
TRBV7-2	TRBJ2-3	CASSSPPSDTQYF
TRBV11-2	TRBJ1-1	CASSALPMNTEAFF
TRBV7-2	TRBJ2-7	CASSLAHSGGYEQYF
TRBV2	TRBJ2-7	CASTRTGSYEQYF
TRBV5-4	TRBJ1-2	CASSKGQDVFNYGYTF
TRBV3-1/TRBV3-2	TRBJ2-7	CASSPALGSEQYF
TRBV11-2	TRBJ1-1	CASSVQQGSAEAFF
TRBV5-4	TRBJ2-7	CASSSGQGAYEQYF
TRBV7-2	TRBJ2-4	CASSSGQTAKNIQYF
TRBV18	TRBJ2-2	CASSLASGASNTGELFF
TRBV25-1	TRBJ2-7	CASSANKGIGEQYF
TRBV27	TRBJ2-5	CASSAGTSGQETQYF
TRBV5-8	TRBJ2-6	CASRQVGAGANVLTF
TRBV5-1	TRBJ2-3	CASSLVLAGVAGDTQYF
TRBV7-8	TRBJ1-2	CASSLSPWGDETGNYGYTF
TRBV5-1	TRBJ2-5	CASSFGTVKETQYF
TRBV5-6	TRBJ1-5	CASSLQSNQPQHF
TRBV27	TRBJ2-3	CASSFKTADTQYF
TRBV7-2	TRBJ1-2	CASSFLSSRQGYGYTF
TRBV20-1	TRBJ2-7	CSATMGGEQYF
TRBV3-1/TRBV3-2	TRBJ1-2	CASSHRMGFYYGYTF
TRBV7-2	TRBJ2-7	CASSLGGGRTYEQYF
TRBV7-2	TRBJ2-1	CASSPKISIGDLPYNEQFF
TRBV2	TRBJ1-2	CASSAQGSGYTF